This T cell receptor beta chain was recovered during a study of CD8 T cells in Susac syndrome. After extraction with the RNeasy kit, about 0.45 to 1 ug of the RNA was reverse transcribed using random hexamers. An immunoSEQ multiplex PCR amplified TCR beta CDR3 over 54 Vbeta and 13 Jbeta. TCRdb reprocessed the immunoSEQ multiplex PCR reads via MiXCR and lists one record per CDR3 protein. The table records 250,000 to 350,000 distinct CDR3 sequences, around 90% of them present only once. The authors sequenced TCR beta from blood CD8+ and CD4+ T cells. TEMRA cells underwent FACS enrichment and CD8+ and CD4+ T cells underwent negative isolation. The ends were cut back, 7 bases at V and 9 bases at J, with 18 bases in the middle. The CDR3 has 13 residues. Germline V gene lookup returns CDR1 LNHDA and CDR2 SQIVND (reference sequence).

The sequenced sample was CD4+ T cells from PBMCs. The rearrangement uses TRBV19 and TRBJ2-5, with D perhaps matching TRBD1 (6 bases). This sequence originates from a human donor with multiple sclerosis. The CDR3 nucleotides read TGTGCCAGTACCTCCCCAGGGGAGAGGGCCCAGTACTTC. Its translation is CASTSPGERAQYF.